This T cell receptor beta chain was recovered during a study of OX40 agonist ivuxolimab in advanced cancers. General observations from the study: A proportion of nonresponders additionally exhibited low normalized T-cell clonal expansion. CD8+ T cells averaged more expanded clones than CD4+.

V shed 8 bases, J shed 3 bases, and the junction held 14 bases outside the gene matches. The CDR3 is 17 amino acids. The germline CDR1 and CDR2 sequences are SGHDT and YYEEEE. The repertoire was sequenced with immunoSEQ multiplex PCR; TCRdb's copy has only in-frame clones and lacks some. Seen here are nearly 110,000 clones, about nine tenths observed once, and the top ten hold more than 0.4%. A word on this clone: Its antigen remains unidentified.

The chain joins TRBV5-6 to TRBJ1-1; 12 positions agree with TRBD1. Source: CD4+ or CD8+ T cells sorted from blood, taken in a trial of the OX40 agonist ivuxolimab. This sequence was found in an adult with an advanced solid tumor such as melanoma, head and neck, liver or kidney cancer. The CDR3 DNA is TGTGCCAGTCCCCCGGGACAGGGGGCTATTCGGGACACTGAAGCTTTCTTT. Residues: CASPPGQGAIRDTEAFF.